The clone carrying this TCR beta chain was observed a handful of times. Antigen unknown. This record belongs to a study of T cells in Graves' hyperthyroidism and ophthalmopathy. General study points: In the analysis, a 13 V-J model separated ophthalmopathy from stable hyperthyroidism.

Amplification of TCR beta CDR3 regions was performed using RNA transcripts as template. HTBI primers were the set used in a first-round RT-PCR of the TCR CDR3. TCRdb passed the multiplex PCR reads through MiXCR, listing each CDR3 protein once. In the table there are about 400,000 distinct CDR3 sequences, roughly 15% of which are singletons. The V gene's germline CDR1 is LGHDT and CDR2 YNNKEL (reference sequence). V was pared by 3 bases and J by 0 bases, with 8 bases of the junction left unmatched. The CDR3 is 17 residues long. This receptor was obtained from an older woman with Graves' ophthalmopathy. The sequenced sample was blood. The chain joins TRBV3-1 to TRBJ2-1; the match to TRBD2 covers 7 bases. The CDR3 region has the DNA TGTGCCAGCAGCCACCCAGTACTAGCGAGCTCCTACAATGAGCAGTTCTTC. Amino acid sequence: CASSHPVLASSYNEQFF.